Following are 7 T cell receptor beta chains from one sample sequenced in a study of Ad26.COV2.S vaccination and SARS-CoV-2 variants. The treatment is: around 19 received Ad26.COV2.S at low or high dose, single or two shots; five or six received placebo; per-sample allocation not given. Material that was analyzed had been drawn on day 63 after the first vaccine or placebo injection. The protocol was immunoSEQ multiplex PCR, while the TCRdb copy is restricted to in-frame clones and leaves out a portion. The sample includes approximately 500,000 clones, around 90% of them seen just once. Specimen: peripheral blood, collected in a trial of Ad26.COV2.S vaccine versus placebo. The source of these receptors is a person aged 18-65 years who received the Ad26.COV2.S COVID-19 vaccine or a placebo.

This clone was seen once. This sequence joins TRBV5-5 and TRBJ1-4, with 9 bases fitting TRBD1. V was clipped by 2 bases and J by 8 bases; unmatched bases: 4. Germline V lookup: CDR1 SGHKS, CDR2 YYEKEE (reference sequence). The CDR3 runs 14 residues. The CDR3 sequence is CASSLQGADEKLFF. The DNA for the CDR3 is TGTGCCAGCAGCTTACAGGGGGCTGACGAAAAACTGTTTTTT.

The chain is built from TRBV7-2 and TRBJ2-2; D is uncertain. The V gene's germline CDR1 is SGHTA and CDR2 FQGNSA. The length of the CDR3 is 13 residues. Trimming stripped 6 bases from V and 7 bases from J, with 12 bases between. In DNA form, the CDR3 reads TGTGCCAGCAGACCCGGGCCCGTCGGGGAGCTGTTTTTT. Its translation is CASRPGPVGELFF.

The chain uses TRBV5-1 and TRBJ2-3; perhaps TRBD2 as D (5 bases). Germline assignment: CDR1 SGHRS and CDR2 YFSETQ. The CDR3 has 14 amino acids. Trimming pared 0 bases from V and 5 bases from J, leaving 10 bases between. The CDR3 coding sequence is TGCGCCAGCAGCTTGGATTCGGGAAGAGATACGCAGTATTTT. This translates into CASSLDSGRDTQYF.

The chain employs TRBV14 and TRBJ1-6; D may be TRBD1 (6 bases). Germline-derived CDR1 and CDR2 are SGHDN and FVKESK. CDR3 length: 15 amino acids. Deletions cut 2 bases from V and 9 bases from J, with 14 bases between. The CDR3: CASSQRGARGSPLHF. The CDR3 DNA reads TGTGCCAGCAGCCAACGGGGGGCGCGGGGTTCACCCCTCCACTTT.

The V gene is TRBV27, the J gene TRBJ2-1; D is ambiguous. Germline V gene sequence: CDR1 MNHEY, CDR2 SMNVEV (reference sequence). V was pared by 11 bases and J by 7 bases, with 15 bases between. This CDR3 is 12 amino acids long. CDR3 bases: TGTGCCGCCAAGGGTAGGGAAAATGAGCAGTTCTTC. Translated: CAAKGRENEQFF.

The genes are TRBV11-2 and TRBJ1-3, with D perhaps matching TRBD1 (5 bases). This CDR3 is built from 15 residues. Germline V gene sequence: CDR1 SGHAT, CDR2 FQNNGV. The V end was cut by 5 bases, the J end by 1 base, with 12 bases between. CDR3 protein: CASSTGTTSGNTIYF. The CDR3 region has the DNA TGTGCCAGCAGCACGGGGACCACTTCTGGAAACACCATATATTTT.

The gene calls are TRBV4-1 and TRBJ1-4, with 10 bases fitting TRBD1. The germline CDR1 and CDR2 sequences are MGHRA and YSYEKL. V was pared by 0 bases and J by 8 bases, with 3 bases of the junction left unmatched. This CDR3 spans 15 amino acids. In nucleotides, the CDR3 is TGCGCCAGCAGCCAAGATGGGGACAGGGGCGAAAAACTGTTTTTT. It yields the protein CASSQDGDRGEKLFF.